This T cell receptor beta chain was observed in a study of monozygotic twins with inflammatory bowel disease. Study findings and constraints: Ultimately, a single strong signal or clonotype associated with IBD was not supported.

Around 4,000 ng of total RNA went into each TCR library. Template-switch reactions added UMIs with a 6-nucleotide sample barcode. Each CDR3 protein gets one entry in TCRdb, which reprocessed the 5' RACE reads and gives no DNA. The sample has around 410,000 distinct CDR3 sequences, and its top ten clones hold 2.4%. Blood samples, whole and unsorted for T cells, yielded the isolated total RNA. Worth noting for this clonotype: Antigen: not known.

The germline V gene encodes CDR1 SGHTA and CDR2 FQGNSA. The CDR3 loop spans 14 amino acids. The TCR comes from a human donor with ulcerative colitis or Crohn's disease, or a healthy co-twin of an affected twin (not recorded which). Sequenced input: blood. The chain is built from TRBV7-2 and TRBJ2-7. The CDR3 protein is CASSLMEFSYEQYF.